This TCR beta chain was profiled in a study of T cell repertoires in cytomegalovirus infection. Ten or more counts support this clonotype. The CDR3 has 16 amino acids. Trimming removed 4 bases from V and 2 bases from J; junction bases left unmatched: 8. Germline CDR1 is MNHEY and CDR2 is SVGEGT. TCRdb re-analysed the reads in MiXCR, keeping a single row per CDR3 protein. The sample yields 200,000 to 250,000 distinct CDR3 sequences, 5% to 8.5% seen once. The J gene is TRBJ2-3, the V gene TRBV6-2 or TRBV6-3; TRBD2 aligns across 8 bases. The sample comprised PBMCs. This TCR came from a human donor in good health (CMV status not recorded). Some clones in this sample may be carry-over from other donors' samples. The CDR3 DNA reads TGTGCCAGCAGTTTCGGGACTAGAACCTACACAGATACGCAGTATTTT. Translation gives CASSFGTRTYTDTQYF.